This T cell receptor (beta chain) was recorded in a study of beta chain features in type 1 diabetes. Study-level findings and limits: Shortening of TCRB CDR3s, moderate but significant, appeared in all four CD4+ subsets of Type 1 diabetes patients.

The whole isolated RNA underwent reverse transcription, so sequencing captured expressed TCRB transcripts. Using immunoSEQ multiplex PCR, the repertoire was profiled, and TCRdb retains in-frame clones only, with some absent. The data show some 280,000 clones, with roughly an eighth seen just once and less than 0.02% held by the top ten. Looked up from germline, CDR1 is GTSNPN and CDR2 is SVGIG (reference sequence). This CDR3 has 15 amino acids. The J segment lost 7 bases and the V segment lost 3 bases, leaving 9 bases of the junction unmatched. As regards this clone: As yet, its antigen is unknown.

The rearrangement uses TRBV30 and TRBJ2-7, with TRBD2 matching over 13 bases. Sequenced material: naive CD4+ T cells from blood. The source is a man aged 25 to 40 with type 1 diabetes. For the CDR3, the DNA is TGTGCCTGGAGGGGGGGGACTAGCGGGAAAGATGAGCAGTACTTC. Protein product: CAWRGGTSGKDEQYF.